Reported below is one TCR beta chain. These data are taken from a study of control samples from healthy donors and cancer patients. Libraries were prepared by immunoSEQ multiplex PCR; TCRdb keeps only in-frame clonotypes and omits some of them. This sample has around 130,000 clones; 91% occur once, and the top ten carry about 9%. Germline CDR1 and CDR2: SGHTA and FQGTGA. The CDR3 spans 15 residues. Trimming took 5 bases from V and 4 from J; bases not matched to a gene: 5. This TCR was recovered from a man between 18 and 29 years old in good health. Material: blood. This rearrangement joins TRBV7-3 to TRBJ2-1, with 10 bases matching TRBD2. As DNA, the CDR3 is TGTGCCAGCAGCACTCGTAGCGGGGGGTACAATGAGCAGTTCTTC. This codes for CASSTRSGGYNEQFF.